These T cell receptor beta chains were read from a single sample in a study of cytomegalovirus exposure and HLA in healthy donors. Sequencing used immunoSEQ multiplex PCR; TCRdb keeps in-frame clones, though not all of them. The table has roughly 120,000 clones, 75% to 85% seen once; the top ten hold more than 8%. The sample comprised PBMCs. The receptors originated from a female donor in good health and CMV-seropositive. CDR3s include the opening cysteine and the closing phenylalanine or tryptophan. The D gene is left open where the match is weak. For some rows the clone size is stated as once, few or many, or as a class when expanded; others skip it.

clone_size j_call v_call d_call cdr3_aa cdr3_nt
NA TRBJ2-7 TRBV7-9 TRBD1 CASSPTDRGHPYEQYF TGTGCCAGCAGCCCTACGGACAGGGGTCACCCCTACGAGCAGTACTTC
NA TRBJ2-1 TRBV27 TRBD1 CASSWGQGGSNEQFF TGTGCCAGCAGTTGGGGACAGGGAGGGTCCAATGAGCAGTTCTTC
NA TRBJ1-3 TRBV10-2 NA CASSTDSGNTIYF TGCGCCAGCAGCACAGACTCTGGAAACACCATATATTTT
NA TRBJ2-7 TRBV28 TRBD1 CASWDRDFSYEQYF TGTGCCAGCTGGGACAGGGACTTTTCGTACGAGCAGTACTTC
few TRBJ1-2 TRBV18 NA CASSPAAGAGGGYTF TGTGCCAGCTCACCCGCCGCGGGGGCTGGTGGAGGCTACACCTTC
NA TRBJ1-1 TRBV7-2 NA CASSPYNTEAFF TGTGCCAGCAGCCCCTATAACACTGAAGCTTTCTTT
NA TRBJ2-7 TRBV6-5 TRBD1 CASRSTGDSYEQYF TGTGCCAGCAGGTCCACAGGGGATAGCTACGAGCAGTACTTC
NA TRBJ1-2 TRBV5-4 NA CASSLREGYTF TGTGCCAGCAGCTTGCGGGAGGGCTACACCTTC
few TRBJ1-5 TRBV19 TRBD1 CASSLSGQDFRPQHF TGTGCCAGTAGTCTTTCGGGACAGGACTTTAGACCCCAGCATTTT
NA TRBJ2-3 TRBV14 NA CASSQEERRTDTQYF TGTGCCAGCAGCCAAGAGGAGAGGCGGACAGATACGCAGTATTTT
NA TRBJ2-1 TRBV7-2 TRBD2 CASTASGGAHNEQFF TGTGCCAGCACCGCCTCGGGGGGGGCCCACAATGAGCAGTTCTTC
NA TRBJ1-1 TRBV7-6 NA CASSWTIKTEAFF TGTGCCAGCAGCTGGACAATTAAGACTGAAGCTTTCTTT
NA TRBJ1-1 TRBV27 TRBD1 CASSRDRENTEAFF TGTGCCAGCAGCCGGGACAGGGAGAACACTGAAGCTTTCTTT
NA TRBJ2-5 TRBV6-6 NA CASSAPRGQETQYF TGTGCCAGCAGCGCCCCTCGGGGGCAAGAGACCCAGTACTTC
NA TRBJ2-1 TRBV5-1 TRBD2 CASSLSGGAGNEQFF TGCGCCAGCAGCTTAAGCGGGGGGGCAGGAAATGAGCAGTTCTTC
NA TRBJ2-1 TRBV9 NA CASSRRTGMTYNEQFF TGTGCCAGCAGCAGACGAACAGGAATGACCTACAATGAGCAGTTCTTC
NA TRBJ1-6 TRBV28 TRBD1 CASSKRVGTAYNSPLHF TGTGCCAGCAGTAAACGAGTCGGGACAGCGTATAATTCACCCCTCCACTTT
NA TRBJ1-2 TRBV9 NA CASSVGEGNYGYTF TGTGCCAGCAGCGTAGGTGAGGGAAACTATGGCTACACCTTC
NA TRBJ1-2 TRBV7-2 NA CASSAYGGGYTF TGTGCCAGCTCTGCGTACGGGGGGGGCTACACCTTC
once TRBJ2-1 TRBV30 NA CASRGGETYNEQFF TGTGCCTCTAGGGGGGGGGAAACTTACAATGAGCAGTTCTTC
once TRBJ2-5 TRBV29-1 NA CSACRDTQETQYF TGCAGCGCGTGCCGGGACACCCAAGAGACCCAGTACTTC
NA TRBJ1-2 TRBV19 NA CASSMRGRDGYTF TGTGCCAGTAGTATGCGGGGGCGCGATGGCTACACCTTC
NA TRBJ1-5 TRBV5-6 NA CASSLRGGLHNQPQHF TGTGCCAGCAGCTTGAGAGGGGGATTACATAATCAGCCCCAGCATTTT
NA TRBJ1-5 TRBV28 TRBD1 CASSPDRDSNQPQHF TGTGCCAGCAGCCCCGACAGGGATAGCAATCAGCCCCAGCATTTT
NA TRBJ2-3 TRBV5-6 NA CASSSTQSTDTQYF TGTGCCAGCAGCTCTACCCAAAGCACAGATACGCAGTATTTT
NA TRBJ1-2 TRBV7-9 NA CASSLGEARSGGYTF TGTGCCAGCAGCTTAGGAGAGGCCCGGAGCGGTGGCTACACCTTC
NA TRBJ2-5 TRBV30 TRBD2 CAWVLAGGKETQYF TGTGCCTGGGTTCTAGCGGGGGGGAAAGAGACCCAGTACTTC
medium-sized TRBJ2-2 TRBV10-2 TRBD1 CASPDRDPSTGELFF TGCGCCAGCCCGGACAGGGACCCTTCTACCGGGGAGCTGTTTTTT
NA TRBJ1-5 TRBV19 NA CASTQGVGQPQHF TGTGCCAGTACTCAAGGGGTCGGTCAGCCCCAGCATTTT
NA TRBJ1-1 TRBV30 NA CAWSLSRYEAFF TGTGCCTGGAGTTTGAGCCGGTACGAAGCTTTCTTT
NA TRBJ2-7 TRBV6-5 NA CASRRIRISYEQYF TGTGCCAGTCGGAGGATAAGGATTTCCTACGAGCAGTACTTC
few TRBJ2-7 TRBV7-2 TRBD2 CASSPHSGGFPYEQYF TGTGCCAGCAGTCCCCATAGCGGGGGCTTTCCCTACGAGCAGTACTTC
NA TRBJ2-5 TRBV15 NA CATSSPRGTQYF TGTGCCACCAGCTCCCCCCGAGGGACCCAGTACTTC
NA TRBJ2-3 TRBV5-1 NA CASSLMTSTDTQYF TGCGCCAGCAGCTTGATGACTAGCACAGATACGCAGTATTTT
NA TRBJ2-1 TRBV7-9 TRBD1 CASSLPSGGRYNEQFF TGTGCCAGCAGCTTACCCTCAGGGGGTCGGTACAATGAGCAGTTCTTC
NA TRBJ2-2 TRBV5-6 NA CASSREGGADTGELFF TGTGCCAGCAGCCGCGAGGGGGGGGCGGACACCGGGGAGCTGTTTTTT
NA TRBJ1-3 TRBV30 NA CAWSVRGNAIYF TGTGCCTGGAGTGTACGGGGGAACGCCATATATTTT
NA TRBJ2-3 TRBV20-1 NA CSALRSDTQYF TGCAGTGCCCTCAGGTCAGATACGCAGTATTTT
NA TRBJ1-1 TRBV7-8 NA CASSFRGWESAFF TGTGCCAGCAGCTTCAGGGGTTGGGAATCGGCTTTCTTT
NA TRBJ1-5 TRBV7-3 NA CARRDLGNQPQHF TGTGCCAGGAGGGACTTAGGCAATCAGCCCCAGCATTTT
few TRBJ1-1 TRBV5-6 NA CASSQTGQPNTEAFF TGTGCCAGCAGCCAGACCGGACAGCCGAACACTGAAGCTTTCTTT
NA TRBJ2-5 TRBV4-1 NA CASSQDGGARETQYF TGCGCCAGCAGCCAAGATGGGGGGGCCAGGGAGACCCAGTACTTC
NA TRBJ2-5 TRBV7-9 NA CASSLGRRLQETQYF TGTGCCAGCAGCTTAGGGAGAAGACTACAAGAGACCCAGTACTTC
NA TRBJ2-7 TRBV7-2 NA CASSPEASSYEQYF TGTGCCAGCAGCCCCGAGGCGTCCTCCTACGAGCAGTACTTC
NA TRBJ1-2 TRBV7-9 NA CSSSLDSYGYTF TGTTCCAGCAGCTTAGACAGCTATGGCTACACCTTC
NA TRBJ2-7 TRBV6-1 TRBD1 CASSAQPGTGSSEQYF TGTGCCAGCAGTGCCCAACCCGGGACAGGGTCTAGCGAGCAGTACTTC
NA TRBJ1-1 TRBV30 NA CAWGSLTSEAFF TGTGCCTGGGGGAGCTTAACTTCTGAAGCTTTCTTT
few TRBJ2-1 TRBV5-1 TRBD2 CASSPTSGGPFDEQFF TGCGCCAGCAGCCCCACTAGCGGGGGACCCTTCGATGAGCAGTTCTTC
NA TRBJ2-7 TRBV5-4 NA CASSLKGSDYEQYF TGTGCCAGCAGCTTGAAGGGATCGGACTACGAGCAGTACTTC
once TRBJ1-3 TRBV4-1 TRBD1 CASSQEGRGTVGNTIYF TGCGCCAGCAGCCAAGAAGGCAGGGGGACCGTGGGAAACACCATATATTTT
NA TRBJ2-7 TRBV7-8 NA CASSLVVGGGGYEQYF TGTGCCAGCAGCTTAGTGGTCGGGGGAGGGGGCTACGAGCAGTACTTC
NA TRBJ2-2 TRBV6-5 NA CASSYRGMELFF TGTGCCAGCAGTTACCGCGGGATGGAGCTGTTTTTT
few TRBJ2-3 TRBV2 TRBD2 CATHPELAGGDTQYF TGTGCCACTCATCCAGAACTAGCGGGGGGAGATACGCAGTATTTT
NA TRBJ1-1 TRBV19 TRBD1 CASKDRASAEAFF TGTGCCAGTAAGGACAGGGCAAGCGCTGAAGCTTTCTTT
NA TRBJ1-3 TRBV27 NA CASSLSWSSGNTIYF TGTGCCAGCAGTTTATCCTGGAGCTCTGGAAACACCATATATTTT